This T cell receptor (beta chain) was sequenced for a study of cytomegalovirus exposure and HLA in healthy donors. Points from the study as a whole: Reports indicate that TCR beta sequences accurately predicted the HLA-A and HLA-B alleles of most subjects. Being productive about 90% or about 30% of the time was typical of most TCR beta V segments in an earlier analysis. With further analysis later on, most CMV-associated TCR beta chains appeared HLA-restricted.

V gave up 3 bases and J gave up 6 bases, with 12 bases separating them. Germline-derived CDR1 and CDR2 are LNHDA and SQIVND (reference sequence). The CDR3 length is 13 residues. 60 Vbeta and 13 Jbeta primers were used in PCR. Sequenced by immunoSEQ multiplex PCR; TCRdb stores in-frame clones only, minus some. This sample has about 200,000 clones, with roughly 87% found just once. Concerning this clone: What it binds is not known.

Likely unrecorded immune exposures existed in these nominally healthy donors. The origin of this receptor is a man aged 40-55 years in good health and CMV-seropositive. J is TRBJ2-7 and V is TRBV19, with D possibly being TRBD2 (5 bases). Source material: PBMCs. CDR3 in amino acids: CASSMWSRGEQYF. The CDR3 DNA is TGTGCCAGTAGTATGTGGAGTCGGGGCGAGCAGTACTTC.